The 32 T cell receptor beta chains in this list originate from one sample, sequenced in a study of regulatory T cells in long-lasting Graves disease. Time point indicated: newly diagnosed GD, antithyroid drugs for less than 3 months. The TCR library was made from RNA that had been extracted from PBMCs in TRIzol. Arm-PCR of CDR3 regions and iRepertoire HTBI primers were used to build TCR beta libraries. MiXCR, run by TCRdb on the multiplex PCR reads, gives a single entry per CDR3 protein. The table shows about 560,000 distinct CDR3 sequences, with around 15% occurring only once. These records were also assigned to another study, of T cells in Graves' hyperthyroidism and ophthalmopathy.

The sequencing here drew on peripheral blood mononuclear cells (PBMCs), taken at new diagnosis, from a patient treated with antithyroid drugs. The receptors were sampled from a young man with Graves disease.

This rearrangement joins TRBV20-1 to TRBJ2-5, with a tentative D call TRBD2 (5 bases). With 5 bases removed from V and 1 base from J, the gap between germline ends came to 17 bases. Per the germline V gene, CDR1 is DFQATT and CDR2 is SNEGSKA (reference sequence). The CDR3 covers 15 residues. CDR3 coding DNA: TGCAGTGCTCCAACTTTTGGGGAGACCCAAGAGACCCAGTACTTC. The encoded protein is CSAPTFGETQETQYF.

This clonotype was counted between two and nine times. This chain uses TRBV28 with TRBJ1-6; a weak D match, TRBD1 (6 bases). The ends were cut back, 6 bases at V and 4 bases at J, with 16 bases in the middle. Germline loops: CDR1 MDHEN, CDR2 SYDVKM. The CDR3 length is 16 residues. CDR3 region: CASSRALTGYNSPLHF. The DNA for the CDR3 is TGTGCCAGCAGCCGCGCCCTTACAGGGTATAATTCACCCCTCCACTTT.

This clonotype occurred many times. The chain combines TRBV28 with TRBJ2-3; the match to TRBD1 covers 10 bases. This CDR3 contains 16 residues. V was pared by 4 bases and J by 0 bases, with 4 bases of the junction left unmatched. CDR1 is MDHEN, CDR2 SYDVKM, per germline. The CDR3 is CASSSPGQGSTDTQYF. CDR3 DNA sequence: TGTGCCAGCAGTTCCCCGGGACAGGGGAGCACAGATACGCAGTATTTT. The full variable domain, in which reference TRBV28 and TRBJ2-3 provide the parts outside the CDR3, is DVKVTQSSRYLVKRTGEKVFLECVQDMDHENMFWYRQDPGLGLRLIYFSYDVKMKEKGDIPEGYSVSREKKERFSLILESASTNQTSMYLCASSSPGQGSTDTQYFGPGTRLTVL.

This clonotype was recorded once. The chain links TRBV30 to TRBJ1-4; 7 bases agree with TRBD1. The CDR3 loop spans 16 amino acids. Germline CDR1 is GTSNPN and CDR2 is SVGIG (reference sequence). Losses at the gene ends were 5 bases for V and 0 bases for J; bases not matched to a gene: 9. The CDR3 protein is CAWGGTETATNEKLFF. The CDR3 region has the DNA TGTGCCTGGGGCGGGACAGAGACTGCAACTAATGAAAAACTGTTTTTT. The variable domain in full, with the rest retrieved from reference TRBV30 and TRBJ1-4, is SQTIHQWPATLVQPVGSPLSLECTVEGTSNPNLYWYRQAAGRGLQLLFYSVGIGQISSEVPQNLSASRPQDRQFILSSKKLLLSDSGFYLCAWGGTETATNEKLFFGSGTQLSVL.

V usage is TRBV20-1 and J usage is TRBJ2-1, with a weak D call TRBD2 (6 bases). The CDR3 contains 17 residues. CDR1 is DFQATT, CDR2 SNEGSKA, per germline (reference sequence). The V gene lost 0 bases and the J gene lost 0 bases, with 15 bases spanning the gap. The CDR3 region is CSARDTAGMGSYNEQFF. The CDR3 DNA reads as TGCAGTGCTAGAGATACGGCGGGGATGGGCTCCTACAATGAGCAGTTCTTC.

This clonotype was counted at least ten times. The chain couples TRBV12-3 or TRBV12-4 to TRBJ2-2, with 7 positions matching TRBD1. The CDR3 extends over 15 amino acids. Trimming took 5 bases from V and 0 from J; bases not matched to a gene: 3. CDR3 nucleotides: TGTGCCAGCAGTCGACAGGGAACGAACACCGGGGAGCTGTTTTTT. Translated, it gives CASSRQGTNTGELFF.

This clonotype occurred a few times. This sequence joins TRBV20-1 and TRBJ1-4; D unclear. Per germline, CDR1 DFQATT and CDR2 SNEGSKA (reference sequence). Between the trimmed V and J ends, which lost 3 bases and 5 bases, there was a span of 13 bases. CDR3 length: 14 residues. CDR3 region: CSASAPDFNEKLFF. As DNA, the CDR3 is TGCAGTGCTAGTGCCCCAGACTTCAATGAAAAACTGTTTTTT.

This clonotype was detected ten times or more. V and J are TRBV30 and TRBJ1-4, with D possibly being TRBD1 (5 bases). The CDR3 contains 13 residues. The germline CDR1 and CDR2 sequences are GTSNPN and SVGIG (reference sequence). Trimming removed 4 bases at V and 4 bases at J, with 10 bases between. CDR3 residues: CAWKRQLNEKLFF. The CDR3 nucleotides read TGTGCCTGGAAAAGACAGCTTAATGAAAAACTGTTTTTT.

This clonotype was detected many times. The chain joins TRBV6-1 to TRBJ2-1, with TRBD2 identical over 9 bases. This CDR3 spans 16 amino acids. V lost 1 base to trimming and J lost 7 bases; unmatched junction nucleotides: 8. Per germline, CDR1 MNHNS and CDR2 SASEGT. CDR3 coding DNA: TGTGCCAGCAGTGAAGGGAGCGGGAGGAATGCAAATGAGCAGTTCTTC. As protein: CASSEGSGRNANEQFF.

This clonotype was counted between two and nine times. V and J are TRBV5-1 and TRBJ2-1; perhaps TRBD2 as D (5 bases). From germline, CDR1 is SGHRS and CDR2 YFSETQ. The V end lost 1 base, the J end lost 4 bases, and 6 bases lay between the germline ends. This CDR3 is 13 amino acids long. CDR3 amino acids: CASSLREYNEQFF. In nucleotides, the CDR3 is TGCGCCAGCAGCTTGCGGGAATACAATGAGCAGTTCTTC.

This clonotype was detected once. Given a far larger clone just one base away, this is likely a sequencing read error. The chain joins TRBV7-8 to TRBJ2-1; possible D gene TRBD2, 5 bases. The CDR3 contains 14 residues. CDR1 is SGHVS and CDR2 is FQNEAQ in the germline V gene. The ends were cut back, 4 bases at V and 6 bases at J, with 13 bases in the middle. CDR3 DNA sequence: TGTGCCAGCAGCTCAAGTAGCAGCGGCAATGAGCAGTTCTTC. The encoded protein is CASSSSSSGNEQFF. The variable domain in full, completed from reference TRBV7-8 and TRBJ2-1, reads GAGVSQSPRYKVAKRGQDVALRCDPISGHVSLFWYQQALGQGPEFLTYFQNEAQLDKSGLPSDRFFAERPEGSVSTLKIQRTQQEDSAVYLCASSSSSSGNEQFFGPGTRLTVL.

This clonotype was seen repeatedly, ten times or more. J is TRBJ2-7 and V is TRBV27; tentatively, D is TRBD1 (8 bases). There are 14 residues in the CDR3. V was clipped by 6 bases and J by 7 bases, with 19 bases between them. Germline V gives CDR1 MNHEY, CDR2 SMNVEV (reference sequence). As DNA, the CDR3 is TGTGCCAGCAGAACAGGGGGGGGGCTACGGGAGCAGTACTTC. Translating it yields CASRTGGGLREQYF.

The V gene is TRBV24-1, the J gene TRBJ2-5; D possibly corresponds to TRBD1 (7 bases). The CDR3 sequence is 15 residues long. The germline CDR1 and CDR2 sequences are KGHDR and SFDVKD. Trimming took 5 bases from V and 2 from J, leaving 14 bases between them. The CDR3 region has the DNA TGTGCCACCAGTGGAGGAGGGGGCTTTCAAGAGACCCAGTACTTC. It translates to CATSGGGGFQETQYF.

At least ten counts were recorded for this clonotype. The chain combines TRBV6-2 or TRBV6-3 with TRBJ1-1, with D unclear. The germline CDR1 and CDR2 sequences are MNHEY and SVGEGT. Trimming pared 7 bases from V and 2 bases from J, leaving 8 bases between. This CDR3 contains 12 residues. The CDR3 loop reads CASTLINTEAFF. DNA of the CDR3: TGTGCCAGCACTTTGATAAACACTGAAGCTTTCTTT.

This clonotype was detected ten times or more. The genes are TRBV28 and TRBJ2-1; D call uncertain. This CDR3 has 11 residues. The germline V and J ends were trimmed by 6 bases and 10 bases, with 10 bases remaining between them. Germline assignment: CDR1 MDHEN and CDR2 SYDVKM. CDR3 loop: CASSLRREQFF. In DNA, the CDR3 is TGTGCCAGCAGCTTACGGCGGGAGCAGTTCTTC.

The chain recombines TRBV24-1 with TRBJ2-2, with 11 bases identical to TRBD2. V shed 4 bases, J shed 4 bases, and the junction held 7 bases outside the gene matches. The CDR3 sequence is 17 residues long. Looked up from germline, CDR1 is KGHDR and CDR2 is SFDVKD. CDR3 loop: CATSELGTSGTTGELFF. The DNA of the CDR3 is TGTGCCACCAGTGAACTCGGGACTAGCGGAACCACCGGGGAGCTGTTTTTT.

Only a few counts were recorded for this clonotype. This chain links TRBV7-9 with TRBJ2-1; 13 bases line up with TRBD2. The length of the CDR3 is 16 residues. Germline lookup yields CDR1 SEHNR and CDR2 FQNEAQ (reference sequence). The V segment lost 5 bases and the J segment 7 bases; nucleotides outside the gene matches: 8. CDR3 bases: TGTGCCAGCAGCCCGAGGACTAGCGGGAGTAAAAATGAGCAGTTCTTC. Translating gives CASSPRTSGSKNEQFF.

This clonotype came up many times. V usage is TRBV12-3 or TRBV12-4 and J usage is TRBJ1-1; D possibly corresponds to TRBD1 (5 bases). V gave up 4 bases and J gave up 8 bases, with 14 bases separating them. The CDR3 is made up of 13 amino acids. The chain's CDR3 is CASSYGGGTEAFF. The DNA for the CDR3 is TGTGCCAGCAGTTACGGGGGAGGGACCGAAGCTTTCTTT.

This clonotype was counted only a few times. The gene calls are TRBV13 and TRBJ1-1; 9 bases map to TRBD1. CDR1 is PRHDT, CDR2 FYEKMQ, per germline (reference sequence). Trimming took 3 bases from V and 2 from J; bases not matched to a gene: 4. The CDR3 extends over 15 amino acids. CDR3 sequence reads: CASSLRGQGNTEAFF. The CDR3 coding sequence is TGTGCCAGCAGCTTGAGGGGACAGGGAAACACTGAAGCTTTCTTT.

In its sample, this clonotype was seen many times. The rearrangement uses TRBV28 and TRBJ2-7, with a possible D match to TRBD1 (8 bases). V was clipped by 5 bases and J by 1 base, with 15 bases between them. CDR3 length equals 15 residues. Germline loops: CDR1 MDHEN, CDR2 SYDVKM. CDR3: CASSLGGTGSYEQYF. In nucleotides, the CDR3 is TGTGCCAGCAGTCTGGGGGGGACAGGTTCCTACGAGCAGTACTTC.

This clonotype was seen many times. The chain is built from TRBV5-1 and TRBJ2-1; no reliable D call. V gave up 3 bases and J gave up 0 bases, with 7 bases separating them. The CDR3 length is 14 residues. The germline V gene has CDR1 SGHRS and CDR2 YFSETQ. For the CDR3, the DNA is TGCGCCAGCAGCTCGTCTGGCTCCTACAATGAGCAGTTCTTC. Its protein product is CASSSSGSYNEQFF. Using reference TRBV5-1 and TRBJ2-1 for the parts outside the CDR3, the full variable domain is KAGVTQTPRYLIKTRGQQVTLSCSPISGHRSVSWYQQTPGQGLQFLFEYFSETQRNKGNFPGRFSGRQFSNSRSEMNVSTLELGDSALYLCASSSSGSYNEQFFGPGTRLTVL.

There are a few counts of this clonotype. J is TRBJ2-1 and V is TRBV30; 8 positions match TRBD2. V was clipped by 7 bases and J by 5 bases; unmatched bases: 7. This CDR3 spans 13 amino acids. Germline V gene sequence: CDR1 GTSNPN, CDR2 SVGIG (reference sequence). The CDR3 here is CASGLALHNEQFF. DNA for the CDR3: TGTGCCTCCGGACTAGCCCTACACAATGAGCAGTTCTTC.

This clonotype was seen repeatedly, ten times or more. The chain links TRBV7-2 to TRBJ2-5, with D hard to call. Trimming shortened V by 3 bases and J by 2 bases, and 7 bases separated the two germline ends. The CDR3 spans 13 residues. CDR1 is SGHTA and CDR2 is FQGNSA in the germline V gene. The CDR3 spells CASSLREQETQYF. DNA for the CDR3: TGTGCCAGCAGCTTGCGCGAGCAAGAGACCCAGTACTTC.

The J gene is TRBJ2-1, the V gene TRBV10-3; no clear D gene. This CDR3 contains 11 residues. The ends were cut back, 2 bases at V and 12 bases at J, with 8 bases in the middle. CDR1 is ENHRY and CDR2 is SYGVKD in the germline V gene. In DNA form, the CDR3 reads TGTGCCATCAGTGAGGCCTCAGCGCAGTTCTTC. Protein sequence: CAISEASAQFF.

The rearrangement links TRBV12-3 or TRBV12-4 to TRBJ1-3; tentatively, D is TRBD1 (5 bases). V shed 7 bases and J shed 4 bases, with 14 bases lying between them. This CDR3 is 14 amino acids long. CDR3 amino acids: CASTAGATGNTIYF. For the CDR3, the DNA is TGTGCCAGCACCGCCGGGGCGACCGGAAACACCATATATTTT.

This clonotype has ten or more counts. The chain uses TRBV28 and TRBJ2-7, with 8 nucleotides matching TRBD1. V gave up 6 bases and J gave up 4 bases; unmatched junction bases: 8. Germline loops: CDR1 MDHEN, CDR2 SYDVKM. The CDR3 is made up of 14 amino acids. The CDR3 protein is CASRPGQGPYEQYF. The CDR3 region has the DNA TGTGCCAGCAGACCAGGACAGGGACCATACGAGCAGTACTTC.

This clonotype was seen ten or more times. V usage is TRBV27 and J usage is TRBJ2-5; D call uncertain. The V end lost 8 bases, the J end lost 6 bases, and 13 bases lay between the germline ends. Germline CDR1 reads MNHEY; CDR2 reads SMNVEV (reference sequence). This CDR3 has 12 amino acids. The DNA for the CDR3 is TGTGCCAGCGGGATTCCTCCTCAGACCCAGTACTTC. Its translation: CASGIPPQTQYF.

There are a few counts of this clonotype. In DNA, the CDR3 is TGCAGTGCTCCCCCCGTCGCTAGCGGGGAATCCTACGAGCAGTACTTC. Its protein product is CSAPPVASGESYEQYF. The chain joins TRBV20-1 to TRBJ2-7; 9 nucleotides align to TRBD2. This CDR3 region has 16 residues. V dropped 5 bases and J dropped 1; count of bases not matched to a gene: 12. Germline loops: CDR1 DFQATT, CDR2 SNEGSKA (reference sequence).

This clonotype was detected many times. The gene calls are TRBV15 and TRBJ1-5; 11 bases line up with TRBD1. Per germline, CDR1 LNHNV and CDR2 YYDKDF (reference sequence). V lost 10 bases, J lost 4 bases, and 6 bases stayed unmatched. The CDR3 contains 14 residues. CDR3 loop: CAIGRDRGNQPQHF. As DNA, the CDR3 is TGTGCCATCGGCCGGGACAGGGGGAATCAGCCCCAGCATTTT.

In this sample, this clonotype turned up a few times. The rearrangement uses TRBV5-6 and TRBJ2-7; D perhaps matches TRBD2 (7 bases). The germline V gene has CDR1 SGHDT and CDR2 YYEEEE. This CDR3 contains 14 residues. The V gene lost 3 bases and the J gene lost 3 bases, with 13 bases spanning the gap. The CDR3 loop reads CASSSKGGIYEQYF. DNA for the CDR3: TGTGCCAGCAGCTCTAAGGGGGGGATCTACGAGCAGTACTTC. The full variable domain, with the rest looked up from reference TRBV5-6 and TRBJ2-7, is DAGVTQSPTHLIKTRGQQVTLRCSPKSGHDTVSWYQQALGQGPQFIFQYYEEEERQRGNFPDRFSGHQFPNYSSELNVNALLLGDSALYLCASSSKGGIYEQYFGPGTRLTVT.

The table lists this clonotype with many counts. The rearrangement joins TRBV7-9 to TRBJ2-1, with 7 bases aligning to TRBD1. The CDR3 has 15 amino acids. Trimming cost V 4 bases and J 8 bases; bases outside gene matches: 11. The germline V gene has CDR1 SEHNR and CDR2 FQNEAQ (reference sequence). The CDR3 DNA reads as TGTGCCAGCAGCTCCGGGGAGAGGGGGCGACATGAGCAGTTCTTC. Its protein product is CASSSGERGRHEQFF.

This clonotype was found a few times. The chain combines TRBV6-1 with TRBJ1-5, with TRBD1 as a possible D gene (6 bases). CDR1 and CDR2 (germline): MNHNS, SASEGT. This CDR3 region has 13 residues. V was trimmed by 6 bases and J by 7 bases, leaving 13 bases between them. CDR3 DNA sequence: TGTGCCAGCAGACAGGGAAGGTACCAGCCCCAGCATTTT. This encodes CASRQGRYQPQHF.